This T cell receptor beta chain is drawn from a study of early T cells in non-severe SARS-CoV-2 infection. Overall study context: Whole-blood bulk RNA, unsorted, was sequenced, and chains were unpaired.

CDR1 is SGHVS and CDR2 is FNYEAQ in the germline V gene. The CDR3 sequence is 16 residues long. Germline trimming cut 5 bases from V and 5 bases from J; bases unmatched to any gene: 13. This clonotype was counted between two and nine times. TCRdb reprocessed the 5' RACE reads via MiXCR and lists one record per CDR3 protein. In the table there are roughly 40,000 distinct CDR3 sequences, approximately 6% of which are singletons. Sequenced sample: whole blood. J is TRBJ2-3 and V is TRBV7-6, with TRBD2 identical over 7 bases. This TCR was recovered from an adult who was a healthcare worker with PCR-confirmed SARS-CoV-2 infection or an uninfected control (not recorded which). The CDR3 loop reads CASSDRHSGEGDTQYF. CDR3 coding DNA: TGTGCCAGCAGCGACCGACACTCCGGGGAGGGAGATACGCAGTATTTT.